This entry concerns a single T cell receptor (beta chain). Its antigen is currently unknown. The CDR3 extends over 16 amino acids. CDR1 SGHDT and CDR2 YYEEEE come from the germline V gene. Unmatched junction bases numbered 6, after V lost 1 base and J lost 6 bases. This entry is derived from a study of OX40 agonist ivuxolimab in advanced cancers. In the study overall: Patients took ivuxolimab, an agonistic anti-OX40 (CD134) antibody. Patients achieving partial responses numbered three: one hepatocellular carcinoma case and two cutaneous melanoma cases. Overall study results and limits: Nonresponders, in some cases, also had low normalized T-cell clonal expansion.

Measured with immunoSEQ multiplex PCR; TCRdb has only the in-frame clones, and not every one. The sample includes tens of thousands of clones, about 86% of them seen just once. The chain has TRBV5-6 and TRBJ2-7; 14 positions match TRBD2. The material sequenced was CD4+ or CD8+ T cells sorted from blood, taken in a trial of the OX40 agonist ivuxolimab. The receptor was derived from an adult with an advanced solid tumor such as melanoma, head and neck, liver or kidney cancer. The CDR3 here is CASSLLGTSGRSEQYF. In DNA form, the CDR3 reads TGTGCCAGCAGCTTGCTCGGGACTAGCGGGAGAAGCGAGCAGTACTTC.